The sequence of this T cell receptor (beta chain) was determined in a study of shared clonotypes between healthy human individuals. The table came from immunoSEQ multiplex PCR; TCRdb's copy has only in-frame clones and leaves some out. Found here are roughly 680,000 clones, around 77% of them singletons; the top ten hold under 2%. Germline V CDR1 and CDR2: SEHNR, FQNEAQ (reference sequence). Trimming pared 4 bases from V and 2 bases from J, leaving 12 bases between. The CDR3 runs to 15 residues. The V and J genes are TRBV7-9 and TRBJ1-3; tentatively, D is TRBD1 (6 bases). The receptor was derived from a woman in her twenties or thirties in good health. Sequencing was performed on memory CD4+ T cells sorted from blood. The sample's subset: CD45RA-negative fraction. The CDR3 DNA follows: TGTGCCAGCAGCTCCACCACAGGGACTGGAAACACCATATATTTT. Residues: CASSSTTGTGNTIYF. Drawing the rest from reference TRBV7-9 and TRBJ1-3, the complete variable domain is DTGVSQNPRHKITKRGQNVTFRCDPISEHNRLYWYRQTLGQGPEFLTYFQNEAQLEKSRLLSDRFSAERPKGSFSTLEIQRTEQGDSAMYLCASSSTTGTGNTIYFGEGSWLTVV.